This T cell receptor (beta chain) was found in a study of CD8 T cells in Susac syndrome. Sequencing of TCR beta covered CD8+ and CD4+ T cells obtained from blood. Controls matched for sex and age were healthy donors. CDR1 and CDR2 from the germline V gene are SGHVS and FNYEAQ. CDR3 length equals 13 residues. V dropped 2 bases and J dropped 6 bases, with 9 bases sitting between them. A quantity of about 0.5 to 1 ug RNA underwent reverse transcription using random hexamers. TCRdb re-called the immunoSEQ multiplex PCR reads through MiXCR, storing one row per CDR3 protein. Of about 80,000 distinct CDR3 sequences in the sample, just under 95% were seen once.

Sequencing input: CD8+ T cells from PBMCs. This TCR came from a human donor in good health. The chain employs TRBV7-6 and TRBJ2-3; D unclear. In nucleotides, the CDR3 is TGTGCCAGCAGCTTAATGGCGGTTGATACGCAGTATTTT. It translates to CASSLMAVDTQYF.